The 18 T cell receptor beta chains presented below share a single source sample, sequenced in a study of vaccination and CD4 T cells after COVID-19. These receptors are not linked to any known antigen. The treatment denotes: roughly 11-day PBMC culture with coronavirus spike peptide pools or control peptides (ViraFEST assay). It was before the COVID-19 pandemic (2011-2018) that the unexposed donor's CD4+ T cells were collected. An Oncomine TCR Beta short-read assay was used to sequence the DNA from cultured CD4+ T cells. TCRdb recomputed calls from the PCR reads with MiXCR, one row per CDR3 protein. The sample carries roughly 7,200 distinct CDR3 sequences, about 41% recorded once. The sequencing input was CD4+ T cells from blood, cultured in vitro. These receptors were collected from a human donor in good health.

This clonotype showed up just a few times. The chain links TRBV12-3 or TRBV12-4 to TRBJ2-6; D is unclear. The CDR3 consists of 14 residues. Trimming took 3 bases from V and 2 from J, leaving 5 bases between them. CDR3 DNA sequence: TGTGCCAGCAGTTTCGTGACTGGGGCCAACGTCCTGACTTTC. Encoded protein: CASSFVTGANVLTF.

The rearrangement uses TRBV28 and TRBJ1-2, with D possibly TRBD1 on 6 matching bases. The V gene lost 9 bases and the J gene lost 8 bases, with 13 bases spanning the gap. Germline V CDR1 and CDR2: MDHEN, SYDVKM. The CDR3 has 11 amino acids. The CDR3 sequence: CASGGGHGYTF. The CDR3 DNA reads TGTGCCAGTGGGGGGGGGCACGGCTACACCTTC.

This clonotype was picked up a small number of times. V and J are TRBV7-8 and TRBJ2-3; D unresolved. Germline V CDR1 and CDR2: SGHVS, FQNEAQ. This CDR3 spans 15 amino acids. V was cut by 4 bases and J by 0 bases, with 11 bases left in between. CDR3 amino acids: CASSSTTTSTDTQYF. In DNA form, the CDR3 reads TGTGCCAGCAGCTCCACTACCACTAGCACAGATACGCAGTATTTT.

This sequence joins TRBV5-4 and TRBJ1-1; 7 nucleotides match TRBD1. The germline V gene encodes CDR1 SGHNT and CDR2 YYREEE (reference sequence). CDR3 size: 15 residues. V dropped 4 bases and J dropped 10; count of bases not matched to a gene: 16. CDR3 amino acids: CASSPIPRGVISAFF. The CDR3 DNA reads as TGTGCCAGCAGCCCAATACCCAGGGGGGTTATTTCAGCTTTCTTT.

V usage is TRBV7-6 and J usage is TRBJ2-2, with D hard to call. The V gene lost 3 bases and the J gene lost 9 bases, with 11 bases spanning the gap. The germline CDR1 and CDR2 sequences are SGHVS and FNYEAQ. The CDR3 runs to 13 residues. In DNA form, the CDR3 reads TGTGCCAGCAGCTTGATAGTAGGAAGGGAGCTGTTTTTT. Encoded protein: CASSLIVGRELFF.

DNA of the CDR3: TGCGCCAGCAGCTTGGGGACTAGCAATGAGCAGTTCTTC. It encodes CASSLGTSNEQFF. The V call is TRBV5-1, the J call TRBJ2-1, with TRBD2 matching 7 bases. Germline V lookup: CDR1 SGHRS, CDR2 YFSETQ. The CDR3 consists of 13 residues. Trimming took 0 bases from V and 6 from J; bases not matched to a gene: 0.

The chain has TRBV11-2 and TRBJ2-5; possible D gene TRBD2, 5 bases. CDR3 length: 13 residues. V was shortened by 1 base and J by 4 bases, with 7 bases between the two germline ends. From germline, CDR1 is SGHAT and CDR2 FQNNGV. CDR3 in DNA: TGTGCCAGCAGCTTAGTTGCGGGAGAGACCCAGTACTTC. It translates to CASSLVAGETQYF.

By its share, this clonotype is medium-sized (0.01 to 0.1%). The V call is TRBV27, the J call TRBJ1-2; D not certain. Germline-derived CDR1 and CDR2 are MNHEY and SMNVEV (reference sequence). The CDR3 is made up of 13 amino acids. V lost 2 bases and J lost 4, with 8 bases in between. Here the CDR3 reads CASSLGGFYGYTF. The CDR3 nucleotides are TGTGCCAGCAGTTTAGGTGGTTTCTATGGCTACACCTTC.

This clonotype was picked up a small number of times. In DNA form, the CDR3 reads TGTGCCAGCAGGAGGGACCTGCGGGAGGGCACAGATACGCAGTATTTT. Protein: CASRRDLREGTDTQYF. The chain has TRBV2 and TRBJ2-3; 8 bases align to TRBD2. The CDR3 consists of 16 residues. The J segment lost 1 base and the V segment lost 6 bases, leaving 9 bases of the junction unmatched. Germline values: CDR1 SNHLY, CDR2 FYNNEI. Based on the CDR3 plus reference TRBV2 and TRBJ2-3, the full variable domain is EPEVTQTPSHQVTQMGQEVILRCVPISNHLYFYWYRQILGQKVEFLVSFYNNEISEKSEIFDDQFSVERPDGSNFTLKIRSTKLEDSAMYFCASRRDLREGTDTQYFGPGTRLTVL.

This clonotype appeared a few times. The chain joins TRBV20-1 to TRBJ2-7; D is uncertain. Trimming left V 6 bases short and J 2 bases short, with 8 bases between. Germline V CDR1 and CDR2: DFQATT, SNEGSKA (reference sequence). This CDR3 contains 11 residues. CDR3 loop: CSATLAYEQYF. CDR3 DNA: TGCAGTGCCACGTTGGCCTACGAGCAGTACTTC.

A few counts support this clonotype. V gene TRBV30 combines with J gene TRBJ1-1; a possible D gene is TRBD1 (5 bases). The length of the CDR3 is 14 residues. V was pared by 3 bases and J by 0 bases, with 11 bases between. Germline CDR1 reads GTSNPN; CDR2 reads SVGIG (reference sequence). CDR3 sequence reads: CAWREQVMNTEAFF. The CDR3 coding sequence is TGTGCCTGGAGAGAACAGGTTATGAACACTGAAGCTTTCTTT.

This clonotype was detected a few times. The J gene is TRBJ2-3, the V gene TRBV10-3; 10 positions agree with TRBD1. The CDR3 is 14 amino acids. Looked up from germline, CDR1 is ENHRY and CDR2 is SYGVKD. The CDR3 bases are TGTGCTACCATACGACAGGGGGCAATAGATACGCAGTATTTT. Protein sequence: CATIRQGAIDTQYF.

This clonotype turned up a few times. The chain uses TRBV7-9 and TRBJ1-6; D is ambiguous. V lost 2 bases and J lost 8, with 7 bases in between. Germline V gives CDR1 SEHNR, CDR2 FQNEAQ (reference sequence). The CDR3 loop spans 13 amino acids. The CDR3 spells CASSLPGDSPLHF. The CDR3 DNA reads as TGTGCCAGCAGCTTACCCGGGGATTCACCCCTCCACTTT.

This clonotype turned up a few times. The V gene is TRBV20-1, the J gene TRBJ2-1; 8 bases are shared with TRBD2. Germline V lookup: CDR1 DFQATT, CDR2 SNEGSKA (reference sequence). V was pared by 0 bases and J by 1 base, with 5 bases of the junction left unmatched. The CDR3 has 16 residues. The CDR3 is CSARDPGLVSYNEQFF. Here the CDR3 DNA reads TGCAGTGCTAGAGATCCGGGACTAGTTTCCTACAATGAGCAGTTCTTC.

The gene calls are TRBV11-2 and TRBJ1-5, with D possibly being TRBD1 (5 bases). Per germline, CDR1 SGHAT and CDR2 FQNNGV. The V and J ends lost 3 bases and 1 base respectively, with 13 bases between them. This CDR3 has 16 amino acids. The CDR3 nucleotides are TGTGCCAGCAGCTTGGTTACAGGAGGGAGCAATCAGCCCCAGCATTTT. As protein: CASSLVTGGSNQPQHF.

Only a few counts were recorded for this clonotype. The V and J genes are TRBV5-1 and TRBJ2-5, with 8 nucleotides matching TRBD1. This CDR3 contains 16 residues. After removal of 0 bases from V and 2 bases from J, the junction contained 6 bases not matched to a gene. The V gene's germline CDR1 is SGHRS and CDR2 YFSETQ. The CDR3, as DNA: TGCGCCAGCAGCTTGGCGAGGACAGGGCTTCAAGAGACCCAGTACTTC. It yields the protein CASSLARTGLQETQYF.

The rearrangement uses TRBV28 and TRBJ1-4; tentative D call: TRBD1 (5 bases). Germline assignment: CDR1 MDHEN and CDR2 SYDVKM. V lost 2 bases and J 5 bases, leaving 12 bases between the germline ends. CDR3 length equals 15 residues. CDR3 loop: CASSLVGQGNEKLFF. The CDR3 DNA reads as TGTGCCAGCAGTTTAGTAGGCCAGGGCAATGAAAAACTGTTTTTT. The full variable domain, in which reference TRBV28 and TRBJ1-4 provide the parts outside the CDR3, is DVKVTQSSRYLVKRTGEKVFLECVQDMDHENMFWYRQDPGLGLRLIYFSYDVKMKEKGDIPEGYSVSREKKERFSLILESASTNQTSMYLCASSLVGQGNEKLFFGSGTQLSVL.

CDR3 sequence reads: CASLKNTEAFF. DNA of the CDR3: TGTGCCAGCCTTAAGAACACTGAAGCTTTCTTT. The rearrangement joins TRBV28 to TRBJ1-1; D is ambiguous. The V end lost 8 bases, the J end lost 1 base, and 5 bases lay between the germline ends. There are 11 residues in the CDR3. Germline V gene data show CDR1 as MDHEN and CDR2 as SYDVKM.